These T cell receptor beta chains were read from a single sample in a study of cytomegalovirus exposure and HLA in healthy donors. Sequenced by immunoSEQ multiplex PCR; TCRdb stores in-frame clones only, minus some. The sample has about 160,000 clones, 84% seen once. Source material: PBMCs. These receptors were taken from a man between 18 and 29 years old in good health and CMV-seronegative. Both conserved end residues are part of each CDR3. The listing skips clone size in some rows; elsewhere it reads once, few, many or a size class.

V,size,J,CDR3
TRBV5-1,.,TRBJ2-3,CASSVTHGGQRTDTQYF
TRBV19,.,TRBJ1-2,CASSEGTANYGYTF
TRBV5-1,.,TRBJ2-3,CASSLKRATDTQYF
TRBV9,.,TRBJ2-2,CASSHLGGINTGELFF
TRBV27,once,TRBJ1-2,CASSLTLEGVYYGYTF
TRBV28,.,TRBJ2-7,CASSLTGYYEQYF
TRBV30,.,TRBJ2-1,CAWSRLAGGGYNEQFF
TRBV19,.,TRBJ2-3,CASSISPSTDTQYF
TRBV5-6,.,TRBJ2-1,CASSFVRTREDEQFF
TRBV7-9,once,TRBJ2-7,CSSSRVQGASYEQYF